This T cell receptor (beta chain) was sequenced for a study of radiation and T cells in renal cell carcinoma. Whole-study findings and limits: Top tumor clonotypes rose in blood 2 weeks post-radiation, then contracted. Pretreatment tumor biopsies were lacking, so baseline clonotypes are unknown.

The CDR3 length is 14 residues. In germline, CDR1 is SGHRS, CDR2 YFSETQ. With 4 bases clipped from V and 2 bases from J, the junction kept 5 bases outside the gene matches. Time point reported: blood 2 weeks post-SBRT. As to treatment: 15 Gy SBRT to primary tumor, nephrectomy 4 weeks later. Serial blood draws occurred at baseline and 2 and 4 weeks post-SBRT. Clear cell pathology was present in this patient's renal cell carcinoma. Clones were sequenced by immunoSEQ multiplex PCR, and TCRdb holds only the in-frame ones, with some missing. The sample consists of some 150,000 clones, over 80% of them appearing once. Regarding this clone: As yet, its antigen is unknown.

The sample here was blood, taken from a patient whose treatment included radiotherapy and nephrectomy. The TCR comes from a woman aged 45-59 years with renal cell carcinoma. The genes are TRBV5-1 and TRBJ1-1, with TRBD1 matching 7 bases. DNA of the CDR3: TGCGCCAGCAGCCCAGGGACAGCAAACACTGAAGCTTTCTTT. Translation: CASSPGTANTEAFF. The variable domain in full, with the rest retrieved from reference TRBV5-1 and TRBJ1-1, is KAGVTQTPRYLIKTRGQQVTLSCSPISGHRSVSWYQQTPGQGLQFLFEYFSETQRNKGNFPGRFSGRQFSNSRSEMNVSTLELGDSALYLCASSPGTANTEAFFGQGTRLTVV.